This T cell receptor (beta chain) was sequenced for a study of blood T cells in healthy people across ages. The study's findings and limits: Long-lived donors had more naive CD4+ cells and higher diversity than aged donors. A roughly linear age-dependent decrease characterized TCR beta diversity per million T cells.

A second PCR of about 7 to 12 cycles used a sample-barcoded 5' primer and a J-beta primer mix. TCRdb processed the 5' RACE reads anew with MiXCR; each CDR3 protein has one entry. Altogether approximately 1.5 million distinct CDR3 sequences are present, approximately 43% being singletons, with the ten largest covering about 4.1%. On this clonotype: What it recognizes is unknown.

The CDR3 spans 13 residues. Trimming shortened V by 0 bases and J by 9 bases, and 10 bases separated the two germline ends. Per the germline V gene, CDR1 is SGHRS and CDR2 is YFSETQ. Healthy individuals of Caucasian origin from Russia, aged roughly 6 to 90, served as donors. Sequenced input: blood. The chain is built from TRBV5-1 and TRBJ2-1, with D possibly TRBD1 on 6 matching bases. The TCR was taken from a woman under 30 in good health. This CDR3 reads CASSLARGGEQFF. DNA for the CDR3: TGCGCCAGCAGCTTGGCGCGAGGGGGTGAGCAGTTCTTC.